This entry lists 11 T cell receptor beta chains sequenced from one sample in a study of blood T cells in healthy people across ages. Together with a sample-barcoded 5' primer, a J-beta primer mix was included in a second PCR lasting about 6 to 11 cycles. Each CDR3 protein is one row after TCRdb ran MiXCR on the 5' RACE reads. The sample records 910,000 or so distinct CDR3 sequences, 45% to 60% being singletons. What was sequenced was blood. These receptors originate from a woman aged 55-75 years in good health.

This clonotype occurred a few times. The rearrangement joins TRBV6-1 to TRBJ1-2; D is unclear. Germline lookup yields CDR1 MNHNS and CDR2 SASEGT. CDR3 length equals 15 residues. Deletions cut 2 bases from V and 4 bases from J, with 14 bases between. CDR3 coding DNA: TGTGCCAGCAGTGAATTGGGCAGCAACAGCTATGGCTACACCTTC. Protein: CASSELGSNSYGYTF.

This chain joins TRBV15 and TRBJ1-1; TRBD1 matches 8 bases. CDR3 length: 16 amino acids. V was pared by 4 bases and J by 5 bases, with 12 bases of the junction left unmatched. Germline CDR1 and CDR2: LNHNV and YYDKDF (reference sequence). CDR3: CATSKEGQVGKTEAFF. CDR3 DNA sequence: TGTGCCACCAGCAAAGAGGGACAGGTTGGGAAGACTGAAGCTTTCTTT. The whole variable domain, filled in from reference TRBV15 and TRBJ1-1, reads DAMVIQNPRYQVTQFGKPVTLSCSQTLNHNVMYWYQQKSSQAPKLLFHYYDKDFNNEADTPDNFQSRRPNTSFCFLDIRSPGLGDTAMYLCATSKEGQVGKTEAFFGQGTRLTVV.

A remark on this clonotype: A much larger clone lies a single base off, so this may be a read error. The CDR3 is CASGLWTGGAGANVLTF. As DNA, the CDR3 is TGTGCCAGCGGCTTATGGACAGGGGGCGCTGGGGCCAACGTCCTGACTTTC. The chain uses TRBV7-2 and TRBJ2-6; 11 nucleotides align to TRBD1. Germline V gene data show CDR1 as SGHTA and CDR2 as FQGNSA. The CDR3 runs 17 residues. Using reference TRBV7-2 and TRBJ2-6 for the parts outside the CDR3, the full variable domain is GAGVSQSPSNKVTEKGKDVELRCDPISGHTALYWYRQSLGQGLEFLIYFQGNSAPDKSGLPSDRFSAERTGGSVSTLTIQRTQQEDSAVYLCASGLWTGGAGANVLTFGAGSRLTVL.

The rearrangement links TRBV7-2 to TRBJ2-1; 8 nucleotides match TRBD2. With 3 bases clipped from V and 5 bases from J, the junction kept 9 bases outside the gene matches. The germline CDR1 and CDR2 sequences are SGHTA and FQGNSA. The CDR3 sequence is 16 residues long. CDR3 residues: CASSLGSGSVNNEQFF. CDR3 bases: TGTGCCAGCAGCTTGGGAAGCGGGAGCGTTAACAATGAGCAGTTCTTC. The variable domain in full, with the rest retrieved from reference TRBV7-2 and TRBJ2-1, is GAGVSQSPSNKVTEKGKDVELRCDPISGHTALYWYRQSLGQGLEFLIYFQGNSAPDKSGLPSDRFSAERTGGSVSTLTIQRTQQEDSAVYLCASSLGSGSVNNEQFFGPGTRLTVL.

In its sample, this clonotype was seen a few times. The chain carries TRBV18 and TRBJ1-1; D unclear. The CDR3 loop spans 12 amino acids. The V end lost 3 bases, the J end lost 7 bases, and 9 bases lay between the germline ends. The germline V gene has CDR1 KGHSH and CDR2 LQKENI. The CDR3 DNA reads TGTGCCAGCTCACCCGACGTGAGTGAAGCTTTCTTT. Protein: CASSPDVSEAFF.

The chain links TRBV15 to TRBJ2-1; D is perhaps TRBD2 (5 bases). V was pared by 0 bases and J by 6 bases, with 12 bases between. The CDR3 length is 15 residues. CDR1 is LNHNV, CDR2 YYDKDF, per germline (reference sequence). CDR3: CATSREPRTSNEQFF. CDR3 nucleotides: TGTGCCACCAGCAGAGAACCCCGGACTTCCAATGAGCAGTTCTTC.

Here the CDR3 DNA reads TGTGCCAGCAGCAAAAAAGGGAATTTACCGTACGTTAGCGGGATCTACGAGCAGTACTTC. This encodes CASSKKGNLPYVSGIYEQYF. The chain employs TRBV21-1 and TRBJ2-7; the table's D call, TRBD2, was not checked against the DNA. TRBV21-1 constitutes a pseudogene. CDR3 length: 20 residues.

The J gene is TRBJ2-1, the V gene TRBV20-1; 8 bases line up with TRBD1. With 5 bases clipped from V and 11 bases from J, the junction kept 11 bases outside the gene matches. The CDR3 is made up of 13 amino acids. Germline V gene sequence: CDR1 DFQATT, CDR2 SNEGSKA (reference sequence). In DNA form, the CDR3 reads TGCAGTGCTGGCGGCCAGGGGGCCTGGAAGCAGTTCTTC. It translates to CSAGGQGAWKQFF.

The chain is built from TRBV4-2 and TRBJ2-5, with 14 bases fitting TRBD2. The J call may be in error: the DNA end matches TRBJ2-1 better. Germline V gene sequence: CDR1 LGHNA, CDR2 YNFKEQ. The CDR3 contains 18 residues. The CDR3 nucleotides read TGTGCCAGCAGCCAGGAGACTAGCGGGAGGGCTCTTACTAACGAGCAGTTCTTC. It yields the protein CASSQETSGRALTNEQFF.

This clonotype came up a few times. V usage is TRBV10-2 and J usage is TRBJ2-5; D possibly matches TRBD1 or TRBD2 (6 bases each). This CDR3 region has 14 residues. Trimming pared 11 bases from V and 11 bases from J, leaving 27 bases between. CDR1 and CDR2 (germline): WSHSY, SAAADI. The CDR3 nucleotides are TGCGCCGTCCGGGAGTGGACAGCAGGACTCGGGCAGTACTTC. This translates into CAVREWTAGLGQYF.

The gene calls are TRBV12-3 or TRBV12-4 and TRBJ2-3; 8 positions agree with TRBD2. Germline trimming cut 3 bases from V and 2 bases from J; bases unmatched to any gene: 10. The CDR3 loop spans 17 amino acids. CDR3 nucleotides: TGTGCCAGCAGTTTCCGGGGGGGCCAGAGCACCACAGATACGCAGTATTTT. Translated: CASSFRGGQSTTDTQYF.